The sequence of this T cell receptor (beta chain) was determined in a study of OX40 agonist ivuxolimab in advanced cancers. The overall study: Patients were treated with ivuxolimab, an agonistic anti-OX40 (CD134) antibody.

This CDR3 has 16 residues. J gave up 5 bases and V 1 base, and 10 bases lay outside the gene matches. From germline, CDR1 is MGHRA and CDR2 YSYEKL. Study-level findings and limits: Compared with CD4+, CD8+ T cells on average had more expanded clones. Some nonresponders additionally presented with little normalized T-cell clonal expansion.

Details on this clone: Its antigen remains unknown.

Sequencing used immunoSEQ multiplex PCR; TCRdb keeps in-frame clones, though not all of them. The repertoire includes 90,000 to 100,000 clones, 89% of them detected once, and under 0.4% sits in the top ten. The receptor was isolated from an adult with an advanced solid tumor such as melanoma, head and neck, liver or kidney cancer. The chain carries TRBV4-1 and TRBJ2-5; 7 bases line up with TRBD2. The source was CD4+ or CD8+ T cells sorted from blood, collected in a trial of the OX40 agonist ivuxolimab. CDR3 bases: TGCGCCAGCAGCCAAGGTCCCGGGGGGAGGCGGGAGACCCAGTACTTC. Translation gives CASSQGPGGRRETQYF.